The entry that follows covers one T cell receptor (beta chain) sequence. Its antigen is not known. Produced via immunoSEQ multiplex PCR; TCRdb's table is partial and in-frame only. The table has over 20,000 clones, about 91% seen once. The CDR3 contains 16 residues. V was pared by 0 bases and J by 3 bases, with 16 bases between. The V gene's germline CDR1 is SGDLS and CDR2 YYNGEE. These data belong to a study of T cells in narcolepsy. Study at large: Patients with NT1 or NT2 and healthy control donors were enrolled.

Study-wide results and limits: Autoreactive clone sequences were missing from some blood memory CD4+ repertoires. Comparing one patient's CSF and blood CD4+ clonotypes highlighted HCRT- and TRIB2-specific autoreactive clonotypes. Reportedly, autoreactive clonotypes were serially detected in patients' blood but not controls'.

Sequencing input: CD45RA- memory CD4+ T cells from PBMCs. The V call is TRBV9, the J call TRBJ2-7, with D hard to call. The source is a human donor with narcolepsy. This CDR3 reads CASSVGPSPLVYEQYF. The CDR3 bases are TGTGCCAGCAGCGTAGGTCCCTCACCCCTAGTCTACGAGCAGTACTTC.